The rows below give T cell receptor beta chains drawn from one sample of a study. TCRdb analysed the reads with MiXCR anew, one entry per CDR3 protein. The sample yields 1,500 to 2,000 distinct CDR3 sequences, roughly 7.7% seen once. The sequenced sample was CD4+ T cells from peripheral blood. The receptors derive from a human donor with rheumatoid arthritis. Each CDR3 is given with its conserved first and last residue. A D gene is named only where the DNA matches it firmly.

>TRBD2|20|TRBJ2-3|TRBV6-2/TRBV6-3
CASSSGIAGGPASVEDTQYF
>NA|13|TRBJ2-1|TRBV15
CATSVMGGNEQFF
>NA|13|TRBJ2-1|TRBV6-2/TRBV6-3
CASSLAGRNEQFF
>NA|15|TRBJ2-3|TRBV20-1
CSARDIGVDTDTQYF
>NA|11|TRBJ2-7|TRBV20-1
CSAMAVDEQYF
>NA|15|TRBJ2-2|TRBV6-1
CASRGKSMNTGELFF
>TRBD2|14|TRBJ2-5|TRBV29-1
CSGRSLAGRETQYF
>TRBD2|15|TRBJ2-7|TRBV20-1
CSAIAAGEGSYEQYF
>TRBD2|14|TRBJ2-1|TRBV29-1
CSAPRDYGADEQFF
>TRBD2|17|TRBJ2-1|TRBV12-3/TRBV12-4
CASSFLAFGLAYNEQFF
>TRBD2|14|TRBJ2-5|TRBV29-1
CSVAGIAGQETQYF
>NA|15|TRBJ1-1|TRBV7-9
CASSLAPTGYTEAFF
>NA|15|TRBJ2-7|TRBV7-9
CASSLAGLDIHEQYF
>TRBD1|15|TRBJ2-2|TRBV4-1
CASSHPGTGTGELFF
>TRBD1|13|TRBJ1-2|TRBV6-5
CASSRTGRSGYTF
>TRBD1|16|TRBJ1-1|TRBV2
CASSELGQGVDTEAFF
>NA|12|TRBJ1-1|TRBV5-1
CASSLPGTEAFF
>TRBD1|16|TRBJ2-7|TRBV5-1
CASSFTGQGAGYEQYF
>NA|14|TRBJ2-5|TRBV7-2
CASSLQGTQETQYF
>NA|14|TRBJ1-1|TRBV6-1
CASSVATVNTEAFF
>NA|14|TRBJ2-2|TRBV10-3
CAISGGTNTGELFF
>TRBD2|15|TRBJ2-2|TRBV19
CAASPRREATGELFF
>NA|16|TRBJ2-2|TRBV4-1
CASSPQDLFRTGELFF
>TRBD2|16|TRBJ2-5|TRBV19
CASKSLAGPKQETQYF
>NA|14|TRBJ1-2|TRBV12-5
CASGLETTNYGYTF
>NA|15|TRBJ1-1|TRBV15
CATRKWAERNTEAFF
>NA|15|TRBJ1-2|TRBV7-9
CASSLAGAPDYGYTF